The rows below give T cell receptor beta chains drawn from one sample of a study of a mutant IDH1 vaccine in newly diagnosed glioma. Their cognate antigens are unknown. Sequencing was performed with immunoSEQ multiplex PCR; in TCRdb, only in-frame clones are kept and a portion is missing. The data show over 50,000 clones, approximately 90% seen once. The sample was PBMCs, taken from a glioma patient whose treatment included an IDH1 peptide vaccine. These receptors originate from a woman aged 40 to 50 with glioma. The CDR3 runs from the conserved cysteine through the conserved F or W. Each record gives: clone size, D gene, J gene, V gene, CDR3 protein, CDR3 DNA. A D gene is named only where the DNA matches it firmly. Size is omitted from some rows. Given values are once, few, many or a class for expanded clones.

clone size: -; D gene: TRBD1; J gene: TRBJ2-5; V gene: TRBV25-1; CDR3 protein: CASSQTGVMETQYF; CDR3 DNA: TGTGCCAGCAGTCAGACAGGGGTGATGGAGACCCAGTACTTC
clone size: -; D gene: -; J gene: TRBJ1-5; V gene: TRBV5-1; CDR3 protein: CASSYDPYSNQPQHF; CDR3 DNA: TGCGCCAGCAGTTATGACCCGTATAGCAATCAGCCCCAGCATTTT
clone size: -; D gene: TRBD2; J gene: TRBJ2-7; V gene: TRBV10-2; CDR3 protein: CASSEARGLAGHYEQYF; CDR3 DNA: TGCGCCAGCAGTGAGGCCAGGGGACTAGCGGGACACTACGAGCAGTACTTC
clone size: -; D gene: TRBD2; J gene: TRBJ2-3; V gene: TRBV4-1; CDR3 protein: CASSQAYRLAGVDTQYF; CDR3 DNA: TGCGCCAGCAGCCAAGCTTACAGACTAGCGGGAGTGGATACGCAGTATTTT
clone size: few; D gene: -; J gene: TRBJ1-2; V gene: TRBV29-1; CDR3 protein: CSVGGSSNYGYTF; CDR3 DNA: TGCAGCGTTGGGGGCAGCTCTAACTATGGCTACACCTTC
clone size: -; D gene: -; J gene: TRBJ2-3; V gene: TRBV4-3; CDR3 protein: CASRPTTDTQYF; CDR3 DNA: TGCGCCAGCAGGCCTACCACAGATACGCAGTATTTT
clone size: -; D gene: -; J gene: TRBJ1-5; V gene: TRBV28; CDR3 protein: CASSSPRDSSFSNQPQHF; CDR3 DNA: TGTGCCAGCAGTTCGCCCCGGGACTCTTCGTTCAGCAATCAGCCCCAGCATTTT
clone size: -; D gene: TRBD1; J gene: TRBJ1-1; V gene: TRBV4-2; CDR3 protein: CASSHGTGEDTEAFF; CDR3 DNA: TGTGCCAGCAGCCATGGGACAGGGGAGGACACTGAAGCTTTCTTT
clone size: -; D gene: TRBD1; J gene: TRBJ1-2; V gene: TRBV6-5; CDR3 protein: CASTGTGSEGYTF; CDR3 DNA: TGTGCCAGCACCGGGACAGGGTCGGAAGGCTACACCTTC
clone size: -; D gene: TRBD2; J gene: TRBJ2-7; V gene: TRBV30; CDR3 protein: CAWSVQRTSGRTEPYEQYF; CDR3 DNA: TGTGCCTGGAGTGTACAGAGGACTAGCGGGAGGACAGAGCCCTACGAGCAGTACTTC
clone size: -; D gene: TRBD2; J gene: TRBJ2-1; V gene: TRBV19; CDR3 protein: CASSIYPASGGVNEQFF; CDR3 DNA: TGTGCCAGTAGTATTTATCCGGCTAGCGGGGGAGTCAATGAGCAGTTCTTC
clone size: once; D gene: -; J gene: TRBJ1-2; V gene: TRBV14; CDR3 protein: CASSQDWGASNYGYTF; CDR3 DNA: TGTGCCAGCAGCCAAGATTGGGGGGCCAGTAACTATGGCTACACCTTC
clone size: -; D gene: -; J gene: TRBJ1-4; V gene: TRBV2; CDR3 protein: CASSELGVTNEKLFF; CDR3 DNA: TGTGCCAGCAGTGAACTCGGGGTTACTAATGAAAAACTGTTTTTT
clone size: -; D gene: -; J gene: TRBJ2-7; V gene: TRBV5-1; CDR3 protein: CASSPEGVGGYEQYF; CDR3 DNA: TGCGCCAGCAGCCCGGAGGGGGTAGGGGGCTACGAGCAGTACTTC
clone size: -; D gene: -; J gene: TRBJ1-1; V gene: TRBV6-5; CDR3 protein: CASSYSSGGPNTEAFF; CDR3 DNA: TGTGCCAGCAGTTACTCCAGTGGGGGGCCGAACACTGAAGCTTTCTTT
clone size: -; D gene: TRBD1; J gene: TRBJ2-7; V gene: TRBV27; CDR3 protein: CASSPSRTGFEQYF; CDR3 DNA: TGTGCCAGCAGTCCTTCCCGGACAGGGTTCGAGCAGTACTTC
clone size: -; D gene: -; J gene: TRBJ1-3; V gene: TRBV4-3; CDR3 protein: CASSQDDSISGNTIYF; CDR3 DNA: TGCGCCAGCAGCCAAGACGATAGCATCTCTGGAAACACCATATATTTT
clone size: -; D gene: -; J gene: TRBJ2-2; V gene: TRBV6-5; CDR3 protein: CASRLMSFTGELFF; CDR3 DNA: TGTGCCAGCAGGTTGATGTCGTTCACCGGGGAGCTGTTTTTT
clone size: -; D gene: -; J gene: TRBJ1-2; V gene: TRBV11-2; CDR3 protein: CASSPRPDSNYGYTF; CDR3 DNA: TGTGCCAGCAGCCCCCGCCCCGACAGCAACTATGGCTACACCTTC
clone size: -; D gene: -; J gene: TRBJ2-7; V gene: TRBV28; CDR3 protein: CASSRNYEQYF; CDR3 DNA: TGTGCCAGCAGTCGGAACTACGAGCAGTACTTC
clone size: -; D gene: TRBD1; J gene: TRBJ2-7; V gene: TRBV4-1; CDR3 protein: CASSQQRDRIYEQYF; CDR3 DNA: TGCGCCAGCAGCCAACAACGGGACAGGATATACGAGCAGTACTTC
clone size: -; D gene: -; J gene: TRBJ1-3; V gene: TRBV5-4; CDR3 protein: CASSLGLNSGNTIYF; CDR3 DNA: TGTGCCAGCAGCTTGGGGTTAAACTCTGGAAACACCATATATTTT
clone size: -; D gene: -; J gene: TRBJ2-7; V gene: TRBV2; CDR3 protein: CASSVGPREQYF; CDR3 DNA: TGTGCCAGCAGTGTAGGCCCCCGCGAGCAGTACTTC
clone size: -; D gene: TRBD1; J gene: TRBJ2-7; V gene: TRBV15; CDR3 protein: CATSRETGGLLTYEQYF; CDR3 DNA: TGTGCCACCAGCAGGGAAACAGGGGGCTTATTAACCTACGAGCAGTACTTC
clone size: -; D gene: TRBD2; J gene: TRBJ2-5; V gene: TRBV7-8; CDR3 protein: CASSLPGLAEETQYF; CDR3 DNA: TGTGCCAGCAGCTTACCGGGACTAGCGGAGGAGACCCAGTACTTC
clone size: few; D gene: -; J gene: TRBJ2-1; V gene: TRBV6-5; CDR3 protein: CASSYSGGYNEQFF; CDR3 DNA: TGTGCCAGCAGTTACTCAGGGGGGTACAATGAGCAGTTCTTC
clone size: -; D gene: TRBD2; J gene: TRBJ2-1; V gene: TRBV6-4; CDR3 protein: CASSGSSGRAYNEQFF; CDR3 DNA: TGTGCCAGCAGTGGTTCTAGCGGGAGGGCCTACAATGAGCAGTTCTTC
clone size: -; D gene: -; J gene: TRBJ1-1; V gene: TRBV25-1; CDR3 protein: CASSGLEQTEAFF; CDR3 DNA: TGTGCCAGCAGTGGCCTAGAGCAGACTGAAGCTTTCTTT
clone size: -; D gene: -; J gene: TRBJ1-2; V gene: TRBV4-3; CDR3 protein: CASSQDRGWGYTF; CDR3 DNA: TGCGCCAGCAGCCAAGACAGGGGCTGGGGCTACACCTTC
clone size: few; D gene: TRBD2; J gene: TRBJ2-7; V gene: TRBV2; CDR3 protein: CASSEGGGGAYEQYF; CDR3 DNA: TGTGCCAGCAGTGAAGGTGGCGGGGGGGCCTACGAGCAGTACTTC
clone size: -; D gene: -; J gene: TRBJ2-5; V gene: TRBV29-1; CDR3 protein: CSVGLVGAEKTQYF; CDR3 DNA: TGCAGCGTTGGATTGGTCGGGGCTGAGAAGACCCAGTACTTC
clone size: -; D gene: -; J gene: TRBJ2-1; V gene: TRBV4-1; CDR3 protein: CASSQLLSSQDEQFF; CDR3 DNA: TGCGCCAGCAGCCAATTGCTCTCCAGCCAGGATGAGCAGTTCTTC
clone size: -; D gene: -; J gene: TRBJ1-1; V gene: TRBV6-5; CDR3 protein: CASSYRQPRSTEAFF; CDR3 DNA: TGTGCCAGCAGTTACAGGCAGCCTCGAAGCACTGAAGCTTTCTTT
clone size: -; D gene: -; J gene: TRBJ1-2; V gene: TRBV11-1; CDR3 protein: CASSRGGNGYTF; CDR3 DNA: TGTGCCAGCAGCCGTGGGGGGAATGGCTACACCTTC
clone size: -; D gene: TRBD2; J gene: TRBJ2-6; V gene: TRBV6-4; CDR3 protein: CASSDTSGIGANVLTF; CDR3 DNA: TGTGCCAGCAGTGACACTAGCGGGATTGGGGCCAACGTCCTGACTTTC
clone size: -; D gene: TRBD2; J gene: TRBJ2-2; V gene: TRBV7-9; CDR3 protein: CASSTTSGRALTGELFF; CDR3 DNA: TGTGCCAGCAGCACGACTAGCGGGAGGGCTCTCACCGGGGAGCTGTTTTTT
clone size: -; D gene: TRBD1; J gene: TRBJ2-3; V gene: TRBV6-1; CDR3 protein: CASTPGQTKTDTQYF; CDR3 DNA: TGTGCCAGCACTCCGGGACAGACCAAAACAGATACGCAGTATTTT
clone size: -; D gene: TRBD1; J gene: TRBJ1-2; V gene: TRBV4-3; CDR3 protein: CASSQDGQARRGYTF; CDR3 DNA: TGCGCCAGCAGCCAAGATGGACAGGCCCGGAGAGGCTACACCTTC
clone size: -; D gene: TRBD1; J gene: TRBJ2-2; V gene: TRBV29-1; CDR3 protein: CSVGTGNTGELFF; CDR3 DNA: TGCAGCGTTGGGACAGGGAACACCGGGGAGCTGTTTTTT
clone size: few; D gene: -; J gene: TRBJ2-5; V gene: TRBV13; CDR3 protein: CASSPRLGETQYF; CDR3 DNA: TGTGCCAGCAGCCCACGACTAGGGGAGACCCAGTACTTC
clone size: -; D gene: -; J gene: TRBJ2-5; V gene: TRBV2; CDR3 protein: CASRRGAPKETQYF; CDR3 DNA: TGTGCCAGCAGGAGGGGGGCCCCCAAAGAGACCCAGTACTTC
clone size: -; D gene: -; J gene: TRBJ2-3; V gene: TRBV5-4; CDR3 protein: CASSFSPSVGTDTQYF; CDR3 DNA: TGTGCCAGCAGCTTTTCCCCTAGCGTCGGTACAGATACGCAGTATTTT
clone size: once; D gene: -; J gene: TRBJ2-3; V gene: TRBV2; CDR3 protein: CASKVSPSEDTQYF; CDR3 DNA: TGTGCCAGCAAAGTCTCCCCTAGCGAAGATACGCAGTATTTT
clone size: -; D gene: TRBD2; J gene: TRBJ2-1; V gene: TRBV7-2; CDR3 protein: CASSLASSGGPNNEQFF; CDR3 DNA: TGTGCCAGCAGCTTAGCTAGTAGCGGGGGCCCGAACAATGAGCAGTTCTTC